This passage covers 26 T cell receptor beta chains from one sample sequenced in a study of molecular identifiers for immune sequencing clone quantification. TCRdb passed the PCR reads through MiXCR, listing each CDR3 protein once. The table has about half a million distinct CDR3 sequences, roughly 26% seen once. The sample comprised naive CD8+ T cells from blood, with Jurkat cell RNA spiked in. As to subset: FACS-sorted CD8+CD4-CCR7+CD45RA+ naive T cells. These receptor sequences come from a human donor in good health. Some libraries in this study had Jurkat cell RNA spiked in.

The DNA of the CDR3 is TGTGCCAGCAGCTCTAAGTGGGGGCAACCTTCCAGCTATGGCTACACCTTC. As protein: CASSSKWGQPSSYGYTF. The chain links TRBV7-9 to TRBJ1-2; the D gene is possibly TRBD1 (6 bases). Germline loops: CDR1 SEHNR, CDR2 FQNEAQ (reference sequence). The ends were cut back, 4 bases at V and 4 bases at J, with 22 bases in the middle. The CDR3 is 17 residues long.

This clonotype was seen a handful of times. This sequence joins TRBV11-2 and TRBJ2-3, with 8 bases aligning to TRBD1. The CDR3 runs 16 residues. V lost 6 bases to trimming and J lost 6 bases; unmatched junction nucleotides: 14. Per the germline V gene, CDR1 is SGHAT and CDR2 is FQNNGV. The CDR3 here is CASRELGQALVDTQYF. In nucleotides, the CDR3 is TGTGCCAGCAGGGAGCTGGGACAGGCTCTTGTGGATACGCAGTATTTT. Full variable domain (remainder filled in from reference TRBV11-2 and TRBJ2-3): EAGVAQSPRYKIIEKRQSVAFWCNPISGHATLYWYQQILGQGPKLLIQFQNNGVVDDSQLPKDRFSAERLKGVDSTLKIQPAKLEDSAVYLCASRELGQALVDTQYFGPGTRLTVL.

This clonotype appeared a few times. This rearrangement joins TRBV4-2 to TRBJ2-2, with 9 bases aligning to TRBD2. The CDR3 has 16 amino acids. Looked up from germline, CDR1 is LGHNA and CDR2 is YNFKEQ. Trimming at V came to 4 bases and at J to 5 bases, leaving 8 bases not matched to a gene. The CDR3 spells CASSPLAGDRTGELFF. The DNA of the CDR3 is TGTGCCAGCAGCCCATTAGCGGGAGATAGAACCGGGGAGCTGTTTTTT.

This clonotype was counted a few times. The chain carries TRBV27 and TRBJ1-4, with D hard to call. Trimming removed 7 bases at V and 0 bases at J, with 15 bases between. Germline CDR1 and CDR2: MNHEY and SMNVEV (reference sequence). This CDR3 has 16 amino acids. CDR3 sequence: CASMSSFGATNEKLFF. DNA of the CDR3: TGTGCCAGCATGAGTTCGTTTGGGGCAACTAATGAAAAACTGTTTTTT.

This clonotype came up many times. This chain links TRBV7-2 with TRBJ2-3; D uncertain. The V end was cut by 4 bases, the J end by 0 bases, with 11 bases between. Germline CDR1 is SGHTA and CDR2 is FQGNSA. The CDR3 contains 15 residues. The CDR3 DNA reads TGTGCCAGCAGCTCCATGGCGGCGAGCACAGATACGCAGTATTTT. Its translation: CASSSMAASTDTQYF.

This clonotype was recorded many times. V usage is TRBV4-3 and J usage is TRBJ1-3; possibly TRBD1 for D (5 bases). This CDR3 contains 15 residues. V was pared by 0 bases and J by 2 bases, with 8 bases between. CDR1 is LGHNA and CDR2 is YSLEER in the germline V gene. The CDR3 bases are TGCGCCAGCAGCCAAGATTGGGGGACTGGAAACACCATATATTTT. Translating it yields CASSQDWGTGNTIYF.

This clonotype showed up just a few times. The chain carries TRBV7-6 and TRBJ2-1; the match to TRBD2 covers 7 bases. Germline CDR1 SGHVS, CDR2 FNYEAQ. The CDR3 is 17 amino acids. Germline trimming cut 1 base from V and 2 bases from J; bases unmatched to any gene: 8. CDR3 nucleotide sequence: TGTGCCAGCAGCTTAGGGGAGGGCAGGAGGCCCTACAATGAGCAGTTCTTC. Amino acid sequence: CASSLGEGRRPYNEQFF. Supplemented by reference TRBV7-6 and TRBJ2-1, the full variable domain reads GAGVSQSPRYKVTKRGQDVALRCDPISGHVSLYWYRQALGQGPEFLTYFNYEAQQDKSGLPNDRFSAERPEGSISTLTIQRTEQRDSAMYRCASSLGEGRRPYNEQFFGPGTRLTVL.

The gene calls are TRBV15 and TRBJ1-1, with 7 bases lining up with TRBD1. Looked up from germline, CDR1 is LNHNV and CDR2 is YYDKDF (reference sequence). V was clipped by 5 bases and J by 1 base; unmatched bases: 10. This CDR3 has 16 amino acids. CDR3 DNA: TGTGCCACCAGCGGGGTCCGGGGACAGCCGAACACTGAAGCTTTCTTT. Translating gives CATSGVRGQPNTEAFF.

The sample holds many counts of this clonotype. The chain carries TRBV30 and TRBJ2-1, with a tentative D call TRBD1 (6 bases). Germline values: CDR1 GTSNPN, CDR2 SVGIG (reference sequence). Trimming shortened V by 0 bases and J by 1 base, and 13 bases separated the two germline ends. This CDR3 region has 16 residues. The CDR3 loop reads CAWSVADSSSYNEQFF. The DNA for the CDR3 is TGTGCCTGGAGTGTCGCGGACAGTTCATCCTACAATGAGCAGTTCTTC.

The J gene is TRBJ2-5, the V gene TRBV5-1; weak D call: TRBD2 (5 bases). Between the trimmed V and J ends, which lost 6 bases and 10 bases, there was a span of 22 bases. Germline CDR1 reads SGHRS; CDR2 reads YFSETQ. The CDR3 is 14 amino acids. The CDR3 DNA is TGCGCCAGCAACCTAAAACTAGACCTCGGGGACCAGTACTTC. Translation gives CASNLKLDLGDQYF.

This chain links TRBV20-1 with TRBJ2-7; 11 bases map to TRBD2. V dropped 4 bases and J dropped 2; count of bases not matched to a gene: 7. The CDR3 sequence is 15 residues long. Germline V gene sequence: CDR1 DFQATT, CDR2 SNEGSKA (reference sequence). CDR3 sequence reads: CSANILAGVPYEQYF. In nucleotides, the CDR3 is TGCAGTGCTAACATACTAGCGGGAGTACCCTACGAGCAGTACTTC.

The rearrangement joins TRBV7-9 to TRBJ2-5; D possibly corresponds to TRBD1 (6 bases). The CDR3 sequence is 14 residues long. CDR1 and CDR2 from the germline V gene are SEHNR and FQNEAQ (reference sequence). The ends were cut back, 1 base at V and 4 bases at J, with 10 bases in the middle. The CDR3 protein is CASSLEGQAETQYF. DNA for the CDR3: TGTGCCAGCAGCTTAGAGGGACAAGCAGAGACCCAGTACTTC.

This clonotype was counted only a few times. This chain uses TRBV11-2 with TRBJ1-6, with D hard to call. Germline CDR1 SGHAT, CDR2 FQNNGV. Trimming left V 6 bases short and J 7 bases short, with 10 bases between. The CDR3 runs 13 residues. CDR3 sequence: CASSPLENSPLHF. The CDR3 DNA reads TGTGCCAGCAGTCCCTTGGAGAATTCACCCCTCCACTTT.

The chain combines TRBV9 with TRBJ2-6; TRBD1 matches 8 bases. V lost 1 base, J lost 0 bases, and 3 bases stayed unmatched. The CDR3 extends over 17 amino acids. Germline lookup yields CDR1 SGDLS and CDR2 YYNGEE. The CDR3 DNA sequence: TGTGCCAGCAGCGTACAGGGGGCTTTCTCTGGGGCCAACGTCCTGACTTTC. This sequence encodes CASSVQGAFSGANVLTF.

The table lists this clonotype with a few counts. This sequence joins TRBV5-1 and TRBJ2-3, with D tentatively TRBD2 (6 bases). The CDR3 covers 18 residues. The germline V and J ends were trimmed by 3 bases and 2 bases, with 22 bases remaining between them. In germline, CDR1 is SGHRS, CDR2 YFSETQ. In nucleotides, the CDR3 is TGCGCCAGCAGCTGGGCCGGTAGAGGCGGGGTGGTCACAGATACGCAGTATTTT. This codes for CASSWAGRGGVVTDTQYF.

This clonotype has at least ten counts. This chain links TRBV14 with TRBJ2-7, with a tentative D call TRBD2 (6 bases). Germline-derived CDR1 and CDR2 are SGHDN and FVKESK. The CDR3 runs 13 residues. V was trimmed by 4 bases and J by 5 bases, leaving 12 bases between them. The CDR3 DNA follows: TGTGCCAGCAGCCCGGGGACTTGGGACGAGCAGTACTTC. It codes for CASSPGTWDEQYF.

In regard to this clonotype: A clone one base away is much larger, so this may be a read error. The rearrangement links TRBV6-5 to TRBJ2-3, with 8 bases that match TRBD1. Germline V gives CDR1 MNHEY, CDR2 SVGAGI. The length of the CDR3 is 15 residues. Trimming cost V 6 bases and J 3 bases; bases outside gene matches: 8. CDR3 loop: CASRASQGATDTQYF. Written as DNA, the CDR3 is TGTGCCAGCAGAGCAAGTCAGGGGGCTACAGATACGCAGTATTTT.

This clonotype was observed a handful of times. The chain has TRBV27 and TRBJ2-5; D not certain. Germline V gives CDR1 MNHEY, CDR2 SMNVEV (reference sequence). Trimming removed 6 bases from V and 5 bases from J, with 16 bases in between. There are 14 residues in the CDR3. For the CDR3, the DNA is TGTGCCAGCAGATCGAGTGGTTCGAGGGAGACCCAGTACTTC. It specifies CASRSSGSRETQYF.

This clonotype was seen many times. V is TRBV7-2 and J is TRBJ1-1, with D uncertain. The CDR3 consists of 12 residues. Trimming took off 3 bases at V and 8 bases at J, with 10 bases between the two ends. The germline CDR1 and CDR2 sequences are SGHTA and FQGNSA. CDR3 DNA: TGTGCCAGCAGCTTTAGACACTCAGAAGCTTTCTTT. Amino acids: CASSFRHSEAFF.

This clonotype was seen repeatedly, ten times or more. CDR3 in DNA: TGTGCCAGCAGTATCCGGACGCGTAGCACAGATACGCAGTATTTT. Translated, it gives CASSIRTRSTDTQYF. The chain links TRBV6-5 to TRBJ2-3; no firm D call. CDR3 length: 15 residues. Germline V gene data show CDR1 as MNHEY and CDR2 as SVGAGI. Trimming pared 5 bases from V and 0 bases from J, leaving 12 bases between.

Details on this clonotype: With a much larger clone just one base away, this may be a read error. The conserved final phenylalanine or tryptophan is absent from the CDR3, which likely points to a read error. This rearrangement joins TRBV4-3 to TRBJ2-3, with 7 bases identical to TRBD2. The CDR3 runs 16 residues. The V gene end was trimmed by 4 bases and the J gene end by 3 bases; junction bases not matched to a gene: 10. Germline values: CDR1 LGHNA, CDR2 YSLEER. The CDR3: CASSLYGGGLTDTQYY. The CDR3 nucleotides read TGCGCCAGCAGCCTTTATGGGGGAGGGCTTACAGATACGCAGTATTAT.

This clonotype was seen many times. The chain carries TRBV4-3 and TRBJ2-7, with 14 nucleotides matching TRBD2. In germline, CDR1 is LGHNA, CDR2 YSLEER. V was pared by 1 base and J by 5 bases, with 4 bases of the junction left unmatched. The CDR3 spans 16 residues. CDR3 sequence (DNA): TGCGCCAGCAGCCAAGCTGGGACTAGCGGGAGAAACGAGCAGTACTTC. It encodes CASSQAGTSGRNEQYF.

This clonotype was recorded many times. DNA for the CDR3: TGTGCCAGCACCATGCGGGAGGGTCCAGATACGCAGTATTTT. Amino acids: CASTMREGPDTQYF. The gene calls are TRBV28 and TRBJ2-3; TRBD2 agrees at 9 bases. CDR3 length equals 14 residues. V gave up 7 bases and J gave up 4 bases; unmatched junction bases: 6. CDR1 and CDR2 from the germline V gene are MDHEN and SYDVKM.

This clonotype was counted at least ten times. The V gene is TRBV9, the J gene TRBJ2-3; TRBD2 matches 13 bases. The germline V gene has CDR1 SGDLS and CDR2 YYNGEE. With V trimmed by 3 bases and J by 2 bases, 6 bases remained unmatched. The CDR3 has 17 amino acids. This CDR3 is CASSAGLAGANTDTQYF. The DNA for the CDR3 is TGTGCCAGCAGCGCCGGACTAGCGGGGGCCAACACAGATACGCAGTATTTT.

Ten or more counts support this clonotype. The V call is TRBV29-1, the J call TRBJ1-1, with 9 bases aligning to TRBD1. The CDR3 spans 13 residues. V shed 7 bases and J 5 bases; nucleotides not matched to a gene: 8. Germline V CDR1 and CDR2: SQVTM, ANQGSEA. CDR3 amino acids: CSGETGGGTEAFF. In DNA, the CDR3 is TGCAGCGGAGAGACAGGGGGTGGAACTGAAGCTTTCTTT. The entire variable domain, with the rest obtained from reference TRBV29-1 and TRBJ1-1, is as follows: SAVISQKPSRDICQRGTSLTIQCQVDSQVTMMFWYRQQPGQSLTLIATANQGSEATYESGFVIDKFPISRPNLTFSTLTVSNMSPEDSSIYLCSGETGGGTEAFFGQGTRLTVV.

This clonotype was seen a handful of times. The chain couples TRBV6-1 to TRBJ2-7; 10 nucleotides align to TRBD2. Looked up from germline, CDR1 is MNHNS and CDR2 is SASEGT. Germline trimming cut 3 bases from V and 2 bases from J; bases unmatched to any gene: 16. This CDR3 spans 19 amino acids. The CDR3 nucleotides are TGTGCCAGCAGTGACTTTCTAGCGGGAGAGTTAGGGGGGACCTACGAGCAGTACTTC. This gives the protein CASSDFLAGELGGTYEQYF.